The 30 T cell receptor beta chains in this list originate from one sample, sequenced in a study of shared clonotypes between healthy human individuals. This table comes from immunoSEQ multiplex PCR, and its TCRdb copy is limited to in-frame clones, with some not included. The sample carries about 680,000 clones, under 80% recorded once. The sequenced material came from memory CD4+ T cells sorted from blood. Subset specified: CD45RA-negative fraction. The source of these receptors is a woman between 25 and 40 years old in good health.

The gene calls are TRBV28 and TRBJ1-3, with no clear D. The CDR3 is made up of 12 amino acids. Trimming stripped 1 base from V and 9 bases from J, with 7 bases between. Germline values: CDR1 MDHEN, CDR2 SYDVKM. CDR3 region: CASSLSLGTIYF. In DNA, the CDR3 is TGTGCCAGCAGTTTATCTCTCGGCACCATATATTTT.

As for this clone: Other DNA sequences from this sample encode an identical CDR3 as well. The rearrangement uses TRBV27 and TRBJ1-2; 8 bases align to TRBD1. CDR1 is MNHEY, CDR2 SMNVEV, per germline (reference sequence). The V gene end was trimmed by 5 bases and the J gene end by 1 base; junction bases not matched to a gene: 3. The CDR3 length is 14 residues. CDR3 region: CASSRTGNNYGYTF. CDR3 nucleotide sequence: TGTGCCAGCAGTCGGACAGGGAATAACTATGGCTACACCTTC.

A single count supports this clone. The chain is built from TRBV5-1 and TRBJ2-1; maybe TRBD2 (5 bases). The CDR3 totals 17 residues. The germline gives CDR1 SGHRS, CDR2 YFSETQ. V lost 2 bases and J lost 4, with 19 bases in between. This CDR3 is CASSFGEAVTTYNEQFF. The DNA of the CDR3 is TGCGCCAGCAGCTTTGGAGAAGCGGTTACAACTTACAATGAGCAGTTCTTC.

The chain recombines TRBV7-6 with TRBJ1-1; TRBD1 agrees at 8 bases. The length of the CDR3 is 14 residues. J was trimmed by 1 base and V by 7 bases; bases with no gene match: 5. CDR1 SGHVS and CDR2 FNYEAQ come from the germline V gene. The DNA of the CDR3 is TGTGCCAGCATCCAGGGACAGGCGAACACTGAAGCTTTCTTT. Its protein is CASIQGQANTEAFF.

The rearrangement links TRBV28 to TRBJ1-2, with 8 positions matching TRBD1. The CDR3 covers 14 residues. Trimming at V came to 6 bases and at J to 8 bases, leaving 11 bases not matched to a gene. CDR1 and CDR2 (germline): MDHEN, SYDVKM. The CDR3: CASRDLDRVRGYTF. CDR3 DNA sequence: TGTGCCAGCAGAGACTTGGACAGGGTGAGGGGCTACACCTTC.

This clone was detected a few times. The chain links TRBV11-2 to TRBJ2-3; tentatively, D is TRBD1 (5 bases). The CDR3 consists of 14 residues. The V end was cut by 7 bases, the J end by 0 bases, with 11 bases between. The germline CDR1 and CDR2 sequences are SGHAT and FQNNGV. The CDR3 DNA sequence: TGTGCCAGCAAGCAGGGCCCTAGCACAGATACGCAGTATTTT. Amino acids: CASKQGPSTDTQYF.

CDR3 protein: CASSLWDRENQPQHF. CDR3 in DNA: TGTGCCAGCAGCTTGTGGGACAGGGAGAATCAGCCCCAGCATTTT. The chain uses TRBV5-6 and TRBJ1-5; 9 bases align to TRBD1. J was trimmed by 4 bases and V by 1 base; bases with no gene match: 3. The CDR3 contains 15 residues. Germline CDR1 and CDR2: SGHDT and YYEEEE.

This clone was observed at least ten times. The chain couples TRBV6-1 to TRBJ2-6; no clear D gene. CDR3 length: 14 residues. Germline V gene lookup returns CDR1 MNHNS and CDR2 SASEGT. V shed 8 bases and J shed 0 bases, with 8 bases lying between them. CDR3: CASLPVSGANVLTF. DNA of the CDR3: TGTGCCAGCCTCCCGGTCTCTGGGGCCAACGTCCTGACTTTC.

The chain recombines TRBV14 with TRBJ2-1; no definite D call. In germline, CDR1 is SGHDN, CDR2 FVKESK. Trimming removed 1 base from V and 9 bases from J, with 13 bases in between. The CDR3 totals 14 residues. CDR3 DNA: TGTGCCAGCAGCCAAGTGGGATTCGAAAGTGAGCAGTTCTTC. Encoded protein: CASSQVGFESEQFF.

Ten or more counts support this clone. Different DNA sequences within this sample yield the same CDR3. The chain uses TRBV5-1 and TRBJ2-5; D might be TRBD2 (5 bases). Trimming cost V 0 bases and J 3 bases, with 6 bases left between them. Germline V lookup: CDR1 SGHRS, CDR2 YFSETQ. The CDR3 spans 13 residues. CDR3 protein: CASSLDGEETQYF. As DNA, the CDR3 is TGCGCCAGCAGCTTGGACGGGGAAGAGACCCAGTACTTC.

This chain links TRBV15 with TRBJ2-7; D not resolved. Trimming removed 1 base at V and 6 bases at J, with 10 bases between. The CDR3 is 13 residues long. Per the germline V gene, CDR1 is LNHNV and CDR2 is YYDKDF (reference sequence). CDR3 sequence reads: CATSRAAVGEQYF. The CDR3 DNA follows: TGTGCCACCAGCAGAGCCGCCGTAGGCGAGCAGTACTTC.

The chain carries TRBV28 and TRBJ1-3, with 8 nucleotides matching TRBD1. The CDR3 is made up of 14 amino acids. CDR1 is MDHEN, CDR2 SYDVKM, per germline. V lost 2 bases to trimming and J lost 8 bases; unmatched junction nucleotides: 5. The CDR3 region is CASSLQGARYTIYF. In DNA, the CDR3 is TGTGCCAGCAGTTTACAGGGGGCCCGATACACCATATATTTT. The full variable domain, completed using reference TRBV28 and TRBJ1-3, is DVKVTQSSRYLVKRTGEKVFLECVQDMDHENMFWYRQDPGLGLRLIYFSYDVKMKEKGDIPEGYSVSREKKERFSLILESASTNQTSMYLCASSLQGARYTIYFGEGSWLTVV.

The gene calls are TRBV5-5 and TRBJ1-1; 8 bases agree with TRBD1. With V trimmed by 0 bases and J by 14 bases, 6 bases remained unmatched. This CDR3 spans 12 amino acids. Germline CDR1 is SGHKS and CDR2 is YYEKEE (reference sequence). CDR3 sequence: CASSLAGTGSFF. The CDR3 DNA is TGTGCCAGCAGCTTGGCTGGGACAGGCAGCTTCTTT. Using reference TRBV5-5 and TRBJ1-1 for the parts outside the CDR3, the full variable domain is DAGVTQSPTHLIKTRGQQVTLRCSPISGHKSVSWYQQVLGQGPQFIFQYYEKEERGRGNFPDRFSARQFPNYSSELNVNALLLGDSALYLCASSLAGTGSFFGQGTRLTVV.

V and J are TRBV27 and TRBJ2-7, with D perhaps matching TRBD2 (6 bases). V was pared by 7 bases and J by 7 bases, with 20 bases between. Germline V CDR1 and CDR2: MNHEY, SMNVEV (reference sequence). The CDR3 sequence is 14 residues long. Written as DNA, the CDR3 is TGTGCCAGCACTAACCCAGGGAGGACGAGGGAGCAGTACTTC. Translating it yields CASTNPGRTREQYF.

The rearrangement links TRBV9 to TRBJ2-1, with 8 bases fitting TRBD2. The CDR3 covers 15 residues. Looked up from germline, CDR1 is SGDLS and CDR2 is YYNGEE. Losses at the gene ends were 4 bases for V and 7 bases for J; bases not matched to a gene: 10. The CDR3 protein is CASSFTGGLGNEQFF. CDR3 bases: TGTGCCAGCAGCTTTACCGGGGGACTAGGGAATGAGCAGTTCTTC.

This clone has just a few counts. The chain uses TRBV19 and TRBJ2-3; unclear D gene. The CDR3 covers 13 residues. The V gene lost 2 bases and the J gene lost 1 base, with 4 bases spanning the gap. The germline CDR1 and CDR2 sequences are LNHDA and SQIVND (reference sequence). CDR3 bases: TGTGCCAGTAGTATAACACGCACAGATACGCAGTATTTT. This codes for CASSITRTDTQYF.

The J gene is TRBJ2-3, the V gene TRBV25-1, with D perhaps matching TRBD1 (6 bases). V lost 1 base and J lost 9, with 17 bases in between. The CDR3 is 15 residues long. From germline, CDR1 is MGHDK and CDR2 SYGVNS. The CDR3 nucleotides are TGTGCCAGCAGTGAATTCGCGGACGATCAGGGGACGCAGTATTTT. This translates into CASSEFADDQGTQYF.

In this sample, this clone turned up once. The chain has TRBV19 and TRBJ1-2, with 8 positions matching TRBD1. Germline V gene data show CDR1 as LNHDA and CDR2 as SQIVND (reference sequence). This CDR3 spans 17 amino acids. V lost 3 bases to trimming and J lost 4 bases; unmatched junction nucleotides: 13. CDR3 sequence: CASSMAGGPTYFYGYTF. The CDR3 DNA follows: TGTGCCAGTAGTATGGCAGGGGGCCCGACCTACTTCTATGGCTACACCTTC.

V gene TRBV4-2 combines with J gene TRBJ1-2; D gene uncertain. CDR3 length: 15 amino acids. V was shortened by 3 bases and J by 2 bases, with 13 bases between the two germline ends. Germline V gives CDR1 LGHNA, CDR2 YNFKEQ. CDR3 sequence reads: CASSQGLGENYGYTF. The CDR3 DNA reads TGTGCCAGCAGCCAGGGTCTTGGGGAGAACTATGGCTACACCTTC.

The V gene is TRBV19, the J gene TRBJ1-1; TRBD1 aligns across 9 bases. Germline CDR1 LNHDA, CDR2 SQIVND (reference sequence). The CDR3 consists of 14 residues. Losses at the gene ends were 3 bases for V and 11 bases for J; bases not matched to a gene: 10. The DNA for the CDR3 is TGTGCCAGTAGTATTTCCCAGGGGACAGGGAAGGCTTTCTTT. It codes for CASSISQGTGKAFF.

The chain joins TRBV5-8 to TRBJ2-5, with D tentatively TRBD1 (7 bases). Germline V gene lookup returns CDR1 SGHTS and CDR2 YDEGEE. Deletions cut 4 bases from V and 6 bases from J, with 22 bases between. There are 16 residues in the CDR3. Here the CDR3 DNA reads TGTGCCAGCAGCGATCCCAGGGGGGCTTCGGGGAAGACCCAGTACTTC. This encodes CASSDPRGASGKTQYF.

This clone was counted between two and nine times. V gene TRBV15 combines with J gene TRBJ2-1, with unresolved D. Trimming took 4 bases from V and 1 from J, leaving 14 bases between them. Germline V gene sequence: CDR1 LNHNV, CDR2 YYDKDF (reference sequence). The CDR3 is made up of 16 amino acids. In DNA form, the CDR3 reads TGTGCCACCAGCACCACCTCTGGCGGATCCTACAATGAGCAGTTCTTC. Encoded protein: CATSTTSGGSYNEQFF.

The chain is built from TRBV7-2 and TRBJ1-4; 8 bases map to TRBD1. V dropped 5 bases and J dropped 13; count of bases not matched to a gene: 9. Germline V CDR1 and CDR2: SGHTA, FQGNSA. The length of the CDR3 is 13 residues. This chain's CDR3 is CASSPGQVESLFF. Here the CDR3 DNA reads TGTGCCAGCAGCCCGGGACAGGTCGAGTCACTGTTTTTT. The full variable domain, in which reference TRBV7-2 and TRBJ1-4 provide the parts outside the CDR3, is GAGVSQSPSNKVTEKGKDVELRCDPISGHTALYWYRQSLGQGLEFLIYFQGNSAPDKSGLPSDRFSAERTGGSVSTLTIQRTQQEDSAVYLCASSPGQVESLFFGSGTQLSVL.

CDR3 amino acids: CATSRDPASQETQYF. DNA for the CDR3: TGTGCCACCAGCAGAGATCCTGCTAGTCAAGAGACCCAGTACTTC. This chain uses TRBV15 with TRBJ2-5, with D unclear. This CDR3 has 15 amino acids. V lost 0 bases to trimming and J lost 2 bases, with 10 bases between them. Germline assignment: CDR1 LNHNV and CDR2 YYDKDF (reference sequence).

DNA for the CDR3: TGTGCCAGCAGTTACTCGAGAGGGAGCGGCACCGGGGAGCTGTTTTTT. This encodes CASSYSRGSGTGELFF. The chain has TRBV6-6 and TRBJ2-2; tentatively, D is TRBD2 (5 bases). CDR3 length equals 16 residues. Germline V gives CDR1 MNHNY, CDR2 SVGAGI (reference sequence). The V gene lost 0 bases and the J gene lost 4 bases, with 12 bases spanning the gap.

CDR3 coding DNA: TGCAGCGTTGAGACCCACGGACGGAGTACCTATGGCTACACCTTC. Protein product: CSVETHGRSTYGYTF. The chain couples TRBV29-1 to TRBJ1-2; D ambiguous. V lost 3 bases to trimming and J lost 4 bases, with 18 bases between them. CDR3 length equals 15 residues. Germline V CDR1 and CDR2: SQVTM, ANQGSEA.

The CDR3 sequence is CASSLRQGMDEKLFF. The CDR3 DNA sequence: TGTGCCAGCAGCCTTCGACAGGGTATGGATGAAAAACTGTTTTTT. V gene TRBV7-9 combines with J gene TRBJ1-4; 7 bases match TRBD1. With V trimmed by 5 bases and J by 6 bases, 9 bases remained unmatched. Germline lookup yields CDR1 SEHNR and CDR2 FQNEAQ (reference sequence). The CDR3 spans 15 residues.

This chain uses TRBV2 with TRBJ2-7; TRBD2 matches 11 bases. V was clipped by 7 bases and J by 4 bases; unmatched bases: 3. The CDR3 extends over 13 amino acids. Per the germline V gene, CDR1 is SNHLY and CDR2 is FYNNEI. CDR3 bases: TGTGCCAGCATCCGGACTAGCGGGTACGAGCAGTACTTC. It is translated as CASIRTSGYEQYF.

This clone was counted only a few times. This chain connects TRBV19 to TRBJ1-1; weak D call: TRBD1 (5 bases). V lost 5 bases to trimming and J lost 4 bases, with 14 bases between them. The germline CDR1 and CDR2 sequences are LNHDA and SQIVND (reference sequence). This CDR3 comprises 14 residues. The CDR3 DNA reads TGTGCCAGTAGTGCCCAGGGTAGGGGCACTGAAGCTTTCTTT. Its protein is CASSAQGRGTEAFF.

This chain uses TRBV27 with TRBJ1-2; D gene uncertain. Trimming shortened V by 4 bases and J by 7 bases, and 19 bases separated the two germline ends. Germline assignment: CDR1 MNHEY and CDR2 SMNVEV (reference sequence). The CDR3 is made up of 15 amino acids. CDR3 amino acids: CASSSSLGVAGGYTF. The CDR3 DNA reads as TGTGCCAGCAGTTCCTCCCTGGGAGTTGCGGGTGGCTACACCTTC.